Following are 18 T cell receptor beta chains from one sample sequenced in a study of CD8 T cells in ankylosing spondylitis. TCRdb reprocessed the 5' RACE reads with MiXCR, giving one entry per CDR3 protein. The table has about 280,000 distinct CDR3 sequences, about 19% seen once; the top ten hold 7.8%. The sample was blood, either unsorted or a sorted T cell fraction (not recorded which). These receptors were collected from a male donor with ankylosing spondylitis or in good health (not recorded which).

This clonotype was observed a few times. The chain combines TRBV24-1 with TRBJ2-2, with D perhaps matching TRBD1 (5 bases). Per the germline V gene, CDR1 is KGHDR and CDR2 is SFDVKD. Deletions cut 7 bases from V and 3 bases from J, with 8 bases between. The CDR3 spans 13 residues. CDR3 in amino acids: CATRGLDTGELFF. CDR3 bases: TGTGCCACCAGGGGGCTGGACACCGGGGAGCTGTTTTTT.

This clonotype was counted between two and nine times. V usage is TRBV12-3 or TRBV12-4 and J usage is TRBJ2-2; perhaps D is TRBD1 or TRBD2 (5 bases each). V lost 6 bases and J lost 0, with 14 bases in between. CDR3 length: 16 amino acids. The CDR3 DNA reads as TGTGCCAGCAGGGTGGGGGTACCCTCGAACACCGGGGAGCTGTTTTTT. Protein: CASRVGVPSNTGELFF.

This clonotype has only a few counts. DNA for the CDR3: TGCGCCAGCAGCTCCGGACAGATTAACCAAGAGACCCAGTACTTC. The encoded protein is CASSSGQINQETQYF. This chain connects TRBV5-1 to TRBJ2-5, with a weak D call TRBD1 (6 bases). V lost 3 bases to trimming and J lost 0 bases, with 12 bases between them. This CDR3 contains 15 residues. Per the germline V gene, CDR1 is SGHRS and CDR2 is YFSETQ. The full variable domain, its missing parts supplied by reference TRBV5-1 and TRBJ2-5, is KAGVTQTPRYLIKTRGQQVTLSCSPISGHRSVSWYQQTPGQGLQFLFEYFSETQRNKGNFPGRFSGRQFSNSRSEMNVSTLELGDSALYLCASSSGQINQETQYFGPGTRLLVL.

The V call is TRBV5-1, the J call TRBJ2-7; 8 nucleotides line up with TRBD2. Germline CDR1 is SGHRS and CDR2 is YFSETQ. The CDR3 consists of 14 residues. V was pared by 3 bases and J by 3 bases, with 5 bases of the junction left unmatched. CDR3: CASSSDGGVYEQYV. CDR3 sequence (DNA): TGCGCCAGCAGCTCCGACGGGGGGGTCTACGAGCAGTACGTC.

This sequence joins TRBV27 and TRBJ2-3, with 7 nucleotides matching TRBD1. V gave up 2 bases and J gave up 0 bases; unmatched junction bases: 5. CDR1 and CDR2 from the germline V gene are MNHEY and SMNVEV (reference sequence). The CDR3 extends over 16 amino acids. The CDR3 nucleotides read TGTGCCAGCAGTTTAGTGAGGGGGCGGAGCACAGATACGCAGTATTTT. Translated, it gives CASSLVRGRSTDTQYF.

The sample holds many counts of this clonotype. This chain joins TRBV5-6 and TRBJ2-3; tentatively, D is TRBD1 (6 bases). Trimming removed 4 bases from V and 9 bases from J, with 9 bases in between. The germline V gene encodes CDR1 SGHDT and CDR2 YYEEEE. CDR3 length: 11 amino acids. In DNA, the CDR3 is TGTGCCAGCAGCCACAGGGACACGCAGTATTTT. Amino acid sequence: CASSHRDTQYF. Combining the CDR3 with reference TRBV5-6 and TRBJ2-3 gives the whole variable domain DAGVTQSPTHLIKTRGQQVTLRCSPKSGHDTVSWYQQALGQGPQFIFQYYEEEERQRGNFPDRFSGHQFPNYSSELNVNALLLGDSALYLCASSHRDTQYFGPGTRLTVL.

The CDR3: CASSESGGRSPLHF. The CDR3 bases are TGTGCCAGCAGTGAATCAGGGGGCCGGTCACCCCTCCACTTT. This chain links TRBV6-1 with TRBJ1-6; the match to TRBD1 covers 8 bases. CDR1 and CDR2 from the germline V gene are MNHNS and SASEGT. The V segment lost 2 bases and the J segment 10 bases; nucleotides outside the gene matches: 4. This CDR3 comprises 14 residues.

This clonotype was seen a few times. The chain uses TRBV5-1 and TRBJ2-1; D remains ambiguous. V shed 4 bases and J shed 0 bases, with 8 bases lying between them. This CDR3 is built from 14 residues. Germline V gene lookup returns CDR1 SGHRS and CDR2 YFSETQ. CDR3 residues: CASSDGVSYNEQFF. CDR3 nucleotide sequence: TGCGCCAGCAGCGATGGGGTCTCCTACAATGAGCAGTTCTTC.

This chain joins TRBV11-2 and TRBJ2-2; 9 bases align to TRBD1. Germline values: CDR1 SGHAT, CDR2 FQNNGV. The trim removed 4 bases at V and 4 bases at J, leaving 10 bases unmatched. This CDR3 comprises 17 residues. For the CDR3, the DNA is TGTGCCAGCAGCTATCCCGGGACAGGGCCTCTCACCGGGGAGCTGTTTTTT. Its translation: CASSYPGTGPLTGELFF.

This clonotype was picked up a small number of times. The J gene is TRBJ2-3, the V gene TRBV5-1; 10 bases fit TRBD2. The CDR3 spans 15 residues. CDR1 is SGHRS, CDR2 YFSETQ, per germline. The J segment lost 6 bases and the V segment lost 0 bases, leaving 4 bases of the junction unmatched. The CDR3 loop reads CASSLAGTSVDTQYF. CDR3 coding DNA: TGCGCCAGCAGCTTGGCCGGGACTAGCGTCGATACGCAGTATTTT. Drawing the rest from reference TRBV5-1 and TRBJ2-3, the complete variable domain is KAGVTQTPRYLIKTRGQQVTLSCSPISGHRSVSWYQQTPGQGLQFLFEYFSETQRNKGNFPGRFSGRQFSNSRSEMNVSTLELGDSALYLCASSLAGTSVDTQYFGPGTRLTVL.

This clonotype turned up a few times. The chain couples TRBV29-1 to TRBJ2-1, with 11 bases that match TRBD2. V shed 4 bases and J 7 bases; nucleotides not matched to a gene: 9. CDR1 and CDR2 (germline): SQVTM, ANQGSEA. There are 15 residues in the CDR3. The CDR3 nucleotides are TGCAGCGTTGCATTAGCTAGCGGGGGGAGGAATGAGCAGTTCTTC. Translation gives CSVALASGGRNEQFF.

The chain carries TRBV6-1 and TRBJ2-7; 11 positions match TRBD2. With 7 bases clipped from V and 7 bases from J, the junction kept 9 bases outside the gene matches. The CDR3 runs to 14 residues. Germline assignment: CDR1 MNHNS and CDR2 SASEGT. The CDR3, as DNA: TGTGCCAGCAAAGGGACTAGCGGAAGTTTAGAGCAGTACGTC. It yields the protein CASKGTSGSLEQYV.

The chain carries TRBV12-3 or TRBV12-4 and TRBJ1-4; 12 nucleotides line up with TRBD1. V was clipped by 5 bases and J by 8 bases; unmatched bases: 3. This CDR3 is built from 14 residues. CDR3 amino acids: CASSTGTGGEKLFF. The CDR3 DNA reads as TGTGCCAGCAGTACTGGGACAGGGGGCGAAAAACTGTTTTTT.

The CDR3 region is CASSLRTSSYNEQFF. The CDR3 DNA reads as TGTGCCAGCAGCCTCAGGACTAGCTCCTACAATGAGCAGTTCTTC. This rearrangement joins TRBV7-3 to TRBJ2-1, with 7 bases identical to TRBD2. The CDR3 totals 15 residues. CDR1 is SGHTA and CDR2 is FQGTGA in the germline V gene. Trimming removed 5 bases from V and 0 bases from J; junction bases left unmatched: 4. Filled out from reference TRBV7-3 and TRBJ2-1, the complete variable domain reads GAGVSQTPSNKVTEKGKYVELRCDPISGHTALYWYRQSLGQGPEFLIYFQGTGAADDSGLPNDRFFAVRPEGSVSTLKIQRTERGDSAVYLCASSLRTSSYNEQFFGPGTRLTVL.

This clonotype was counted a few times. The chain is built from TRBV6-5 and TRBJ1-1; D may be TRBD1 (5 bases). In germline, CDR1 is MNHEY, CDR2 SVGAGI. V gave up 2 bases and J gave up 7 bases, with 11 bases separating them. CDR3 size: 13 residues. CDR3 DNA sequence: TGTGCCAGCAGTTACGTGGGGCCGGGTGAAGCTTTCTTT. Its protein is CASSYVGPGEAFF.

The chain joins TRBV9 to TRBJ2-5; D call uncertain. Trimming took 4 bases from V and 2 from J, leaving 12 bases between them. The CDR3 extends over 14 amino acids. The germline gives CDR1 SGDLS, CDR2 YYNGEE. In DNA, the CDR3 is TGTGCCAGCAGCTCCGGACCGCTACAAGAGACCCAGTACTTC. Translated, it gives CASSSGPLQETQYF.

The rearrangement links TRBV6-1 to TRBJ1-2; 7 bases are a match to TRBD1. The germline V gene encodes CDR1 MNHNS and CDR2 SASEGT. Germline trimming cut 2 bases from V and 3 bases from J; bases unmatched to any gene: 6. The CDR3 consists of 15 residues. In nucleotides, the CDR3 is TGTGCCAGCAGTGAACGTCACGGGACAGACTATGGCTACACCTTC. Translated: CASSERHGTDYGYTF.

This clonotype has a handful of counts. The chain couples TRBV12-3 or TRBV12-4 to TRBJ2-7, with TRBD1 as a possible D gene (5 bases). Trimming removed 3 bases from V and 2 bases from J, with 5 bases in between. The CDR3 extends over 12 amino acids. CDR3 residues: CASSLDTYEQYV. DNA for the CDR3: TGTGCCAGCAGTTTGGACACCTACGAGCAGTACGTC.